The T cell receptor beta chain described here comes from a study of blood T cell repertoires in COVID-19. On the study more broadly: Researchers got acute and convalescent COVID-19 samples from the United States, Italy and Spain. PBMCs, B-cell-depleted T cells, or T cells were the source of the cDNA or gDNA that made up the material.

As handled by the study authors: Counts of nucleated cells, estimated from reference gene primer amplification, were obtained. Assay used: immunoSEQ multiplex PCR; TCRdb lists only in-frame clones, some missing. The V and J calls and clone size come from that table; D and trimming were worked out from the DNA. The sample holds some 130,000 clones, approximately 74% seen once. This clone has only a few counts. One end of the junction fails to match germline, which may point to a read error. The CDR3 extends over 11 amino acids. From germline, CDR1 is SEHNR and CDR2 FQNEAQ (reference sequence). V usage is TRBV7-9 and J usage is TRBJ2-3, with D possibly matching TRBD2 (5 bases). The sequencing sample was made of peripheral blood. The sequence was obtained from a woman aged 70-85 years with acute or convalescent COVID-19. For the CDR3, the DNA is TGTGCCAGCAGCCCGGGGAAACGGTCCTTTTTT. This sequence encodes CASSPGKRSFF.